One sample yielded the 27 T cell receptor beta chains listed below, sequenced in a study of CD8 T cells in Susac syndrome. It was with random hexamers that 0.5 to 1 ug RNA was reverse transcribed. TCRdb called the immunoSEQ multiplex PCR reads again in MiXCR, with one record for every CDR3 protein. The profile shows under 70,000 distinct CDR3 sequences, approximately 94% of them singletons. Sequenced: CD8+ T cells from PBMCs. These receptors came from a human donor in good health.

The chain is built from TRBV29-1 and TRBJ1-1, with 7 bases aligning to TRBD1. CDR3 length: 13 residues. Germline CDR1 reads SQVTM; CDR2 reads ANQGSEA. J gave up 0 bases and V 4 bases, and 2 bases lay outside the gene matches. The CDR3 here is CSVAGQMNTEAFF. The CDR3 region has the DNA TGCAGCGTTGCGGGACAGATGAACACTGAAGCTTTCTTT.

CDR3 coding DNA: TGTGCCAGCAGTTCCCCGAATGAAAAACTGTTTTTT. This gives the protein CASSSPNEKLFF. V and J are TRBV27 and TRBJ1-4; no clear D. V was shortened by 4 bases and J by 5 bases, with 5 bases between the two germline ends. Germline values: CDR1 MNHEY, CDR2 SMNVEV (reference sequence). The CDR3 loop spans 12 amino acids.

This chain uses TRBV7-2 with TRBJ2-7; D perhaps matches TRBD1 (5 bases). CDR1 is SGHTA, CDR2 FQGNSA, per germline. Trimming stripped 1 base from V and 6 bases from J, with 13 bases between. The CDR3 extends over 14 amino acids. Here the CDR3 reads CASSLGGTGREQYF. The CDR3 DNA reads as TGTGCCAGCAGCTTAGGGGGCACAGGACGCGAGCAGTACTTC.

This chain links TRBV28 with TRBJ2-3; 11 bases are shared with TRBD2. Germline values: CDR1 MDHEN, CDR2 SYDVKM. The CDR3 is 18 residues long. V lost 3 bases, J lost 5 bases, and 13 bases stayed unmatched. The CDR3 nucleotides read TGTGCCAGCAGTTTCGAAGGGATGGGTAGCGGGGGGGGAGATACGCAGTATTTT. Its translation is CASSFEGMGSGGGDTQYF. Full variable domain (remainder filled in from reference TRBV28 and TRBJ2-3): DVKVTQSSRYLVKRTGEKVFLECVQDMDHENMFWYRQDPGLGLRLIYFSYDVKMKEKGDIPEGYSVSREKKERFSLILESASTNQTSMYLCASSFEGMGSGGGDTQYFGPGTRLTVL.

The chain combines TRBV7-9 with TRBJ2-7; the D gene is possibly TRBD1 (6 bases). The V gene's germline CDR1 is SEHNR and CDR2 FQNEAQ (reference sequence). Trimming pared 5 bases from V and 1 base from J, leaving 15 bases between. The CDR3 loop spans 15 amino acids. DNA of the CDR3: TGTGCCAGCAGCCTAGGCAGGGGTCAGTCCTACGAGCAGTACTTC. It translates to CASSLGRGQSYEQYF.

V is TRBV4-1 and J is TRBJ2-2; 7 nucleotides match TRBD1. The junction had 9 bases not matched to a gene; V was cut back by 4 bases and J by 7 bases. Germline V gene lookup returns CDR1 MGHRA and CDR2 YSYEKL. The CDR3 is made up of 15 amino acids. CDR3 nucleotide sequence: TGCGCCAGCAGCCCTTGGGCAGGGGGTATCGGGGAGCTGTTTTTT. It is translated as CASSPWAGGIGELFF.

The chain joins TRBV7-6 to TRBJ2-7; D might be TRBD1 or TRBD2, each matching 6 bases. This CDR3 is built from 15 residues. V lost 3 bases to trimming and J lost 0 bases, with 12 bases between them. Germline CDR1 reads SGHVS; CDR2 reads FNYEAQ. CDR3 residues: CASSFSGASSYEQYF. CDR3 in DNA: TGTGCCAGCAGCTTCTCGGGGGCGAGCTCCTACGAGCAGTACTTC.

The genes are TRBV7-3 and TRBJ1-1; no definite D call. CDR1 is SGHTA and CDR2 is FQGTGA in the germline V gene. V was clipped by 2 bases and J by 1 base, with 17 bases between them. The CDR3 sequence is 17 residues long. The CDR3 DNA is TGTGCCAGCAGCTTAGCGGGAGCGCCTGCCTCGAACACTGAAGCTTTCTTT. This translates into CASSLAGAPASNTEAFF.

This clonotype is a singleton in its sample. The CDR3 region is CASSSWDLTQEPQETQYF. In DNA form, the CDR3 reads TGTGCCAGCAGCTCCTGGGACTTAACACAAGAACCCCAAGAGACCCAGTACTTC. The chain employs TRBV5-4 and TRBJ2-5, with D maybe TRBD2 (6 bases). From germline, CDR1 is SGHNT and CDR2 YYREEE (reference sequence). The CDR3 spans 18 residues. The V gene lost 3 bases and the J gene lost 1 base, with 22 bases spanning the gap.

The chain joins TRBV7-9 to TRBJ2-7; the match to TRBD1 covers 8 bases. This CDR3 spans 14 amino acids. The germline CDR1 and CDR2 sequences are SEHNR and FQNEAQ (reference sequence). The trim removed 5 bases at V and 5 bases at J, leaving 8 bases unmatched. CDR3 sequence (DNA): TGTGCCAGCAGCGACGGACAGGGTCGTAACGAGCAGTACTTC. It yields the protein CASSDGQGRNEQYF. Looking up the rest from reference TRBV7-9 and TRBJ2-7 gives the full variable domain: DTGVSQNPRHKITKRGQNVTFRCDPISEHNRLYWYRQTLGQGPEFLTYFQNEAQLEKSRLLSDRFSAERPKGSFSTLEIQRTEQGDSAMYLCASSDGQGRNEQYFGPGTRLTVT.

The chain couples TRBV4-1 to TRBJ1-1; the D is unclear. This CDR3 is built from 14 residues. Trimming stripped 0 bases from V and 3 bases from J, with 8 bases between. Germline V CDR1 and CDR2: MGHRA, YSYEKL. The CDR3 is CASSQEPGDTEAFF. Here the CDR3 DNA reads TGCGCCAGCAGCCAAGAACCCGGTGACACTGAAGCTTTCTTT.

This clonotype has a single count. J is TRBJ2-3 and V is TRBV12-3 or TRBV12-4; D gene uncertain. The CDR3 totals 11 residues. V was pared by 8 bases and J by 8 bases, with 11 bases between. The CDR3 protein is CASGPTATQYF. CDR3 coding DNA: TGTGCCAGCGGACCTACCGCTACGCAGTATTTT.

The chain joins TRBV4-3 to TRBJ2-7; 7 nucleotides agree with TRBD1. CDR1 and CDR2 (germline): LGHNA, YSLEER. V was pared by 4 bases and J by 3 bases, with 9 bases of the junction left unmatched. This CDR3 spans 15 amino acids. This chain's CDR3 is CASSRLTGSNYEQYF. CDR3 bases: TGCGCCAGCAGCCGCCTGACAGGGTCCAACTACGAGCAGTACTTC.

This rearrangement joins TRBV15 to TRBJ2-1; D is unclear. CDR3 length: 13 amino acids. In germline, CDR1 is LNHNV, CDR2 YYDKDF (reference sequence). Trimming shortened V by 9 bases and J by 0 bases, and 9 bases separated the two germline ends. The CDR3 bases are TGTGCCACGGCGCCTGTCTCCTACAATGAGCAGTTCTTC. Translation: CATAPVSYNEQFF.

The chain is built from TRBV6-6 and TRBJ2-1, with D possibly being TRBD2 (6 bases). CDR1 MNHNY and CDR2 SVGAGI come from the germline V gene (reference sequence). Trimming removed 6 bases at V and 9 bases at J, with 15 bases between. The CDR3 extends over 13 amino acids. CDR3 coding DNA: TGTGCCAGCAGCCCTACGGTGGAGGGTGAGCAGTTCTTC. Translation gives CASSPTVEGEQFF.

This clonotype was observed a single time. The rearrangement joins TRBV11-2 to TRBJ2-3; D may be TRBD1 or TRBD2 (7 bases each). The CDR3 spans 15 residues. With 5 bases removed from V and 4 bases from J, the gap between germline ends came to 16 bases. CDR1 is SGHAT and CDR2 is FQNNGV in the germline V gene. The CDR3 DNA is TGTGCCAGCAGCCCCACAGGGGCGGGAGCAGATACGCAGTATTTT. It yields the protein CASSPTGAGADTQYF.

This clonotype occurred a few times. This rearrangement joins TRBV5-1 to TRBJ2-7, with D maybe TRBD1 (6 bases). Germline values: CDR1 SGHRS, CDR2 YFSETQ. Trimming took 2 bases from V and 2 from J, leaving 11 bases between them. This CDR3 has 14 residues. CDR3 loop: CASSLGQSTYEQYF. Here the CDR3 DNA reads TGCGCCAGCAGCTTAGGACAGTCCACCTACGAGCAGTACTTC.

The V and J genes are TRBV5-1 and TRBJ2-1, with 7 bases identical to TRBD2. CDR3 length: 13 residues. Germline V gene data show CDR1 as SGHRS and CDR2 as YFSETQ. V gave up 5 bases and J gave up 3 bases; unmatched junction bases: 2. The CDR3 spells CASRGEGYNEQFF. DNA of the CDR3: TGCGCCAGCAGAGGGGAGGGCTACAATGAGCAGTTCTTC.

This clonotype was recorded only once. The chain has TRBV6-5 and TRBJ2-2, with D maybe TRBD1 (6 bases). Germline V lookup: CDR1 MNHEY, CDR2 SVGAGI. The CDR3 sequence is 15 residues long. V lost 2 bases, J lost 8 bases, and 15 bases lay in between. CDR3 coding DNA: TGTGCCAGCAGTTACGGGAACAGGGTCGGGGGGGAGCTGTTTTTT. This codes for CASSYGNRVGGELFF.

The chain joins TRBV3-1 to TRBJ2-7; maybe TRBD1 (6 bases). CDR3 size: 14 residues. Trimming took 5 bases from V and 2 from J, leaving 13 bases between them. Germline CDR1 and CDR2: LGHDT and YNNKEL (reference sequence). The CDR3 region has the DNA TGTGCCAGCAGCTTAGGGGACACCACCTACGAGCAGTACTTC. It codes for CASSLGDTTYEQYF.

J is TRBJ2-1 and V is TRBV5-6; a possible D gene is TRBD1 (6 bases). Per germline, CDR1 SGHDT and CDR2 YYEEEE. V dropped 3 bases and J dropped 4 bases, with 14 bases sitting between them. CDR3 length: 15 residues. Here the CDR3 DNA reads TGTGCCAGCAGCTATTTACAGGGCACTTACAATGAGCAGTTCTTC. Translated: CASSYLQGTYNEQFF.

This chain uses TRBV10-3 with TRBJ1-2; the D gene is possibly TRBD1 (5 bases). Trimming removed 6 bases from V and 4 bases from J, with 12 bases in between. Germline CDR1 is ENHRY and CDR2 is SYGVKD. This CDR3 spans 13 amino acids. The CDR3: CAIRWDGGYGYTF. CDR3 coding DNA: TGTGCCATCAGATGGGACGGAGGCTATGGCTACACCTTC.

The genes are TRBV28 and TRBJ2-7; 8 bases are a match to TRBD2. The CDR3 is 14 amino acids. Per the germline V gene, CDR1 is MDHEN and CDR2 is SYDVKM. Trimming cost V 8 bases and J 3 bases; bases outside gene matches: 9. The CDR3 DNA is TGTGCCAGCCTGCGAGCGGGGGAACTCTACGAGCAGTACTTC. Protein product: CASLRAGELYEQYF.

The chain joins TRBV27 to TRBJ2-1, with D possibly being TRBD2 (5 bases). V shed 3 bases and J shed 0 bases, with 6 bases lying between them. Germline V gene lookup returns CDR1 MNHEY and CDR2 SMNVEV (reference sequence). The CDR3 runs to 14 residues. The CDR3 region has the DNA TGTGCCAGCAGTTTTGAGGGCTCCTACAATGAGCAGTTCTTC. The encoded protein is CASSFEGSYNEQFF.

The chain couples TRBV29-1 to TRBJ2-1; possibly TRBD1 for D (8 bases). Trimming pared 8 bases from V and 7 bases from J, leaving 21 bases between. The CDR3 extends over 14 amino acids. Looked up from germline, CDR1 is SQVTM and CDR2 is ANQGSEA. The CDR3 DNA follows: TGCAGCTTCTTACAGGGGGGGTCCTTTAATGAGCAGTTCTTC. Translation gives CSFLQGGSFNEQFF.

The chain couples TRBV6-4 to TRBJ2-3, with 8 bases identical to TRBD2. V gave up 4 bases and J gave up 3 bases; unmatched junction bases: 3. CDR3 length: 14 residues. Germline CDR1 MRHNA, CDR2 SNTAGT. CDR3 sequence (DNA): TGTGCCAGCAGTGCCATAGCGGGGACAGATACGCAGTATTTT. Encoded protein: CASSAIAGTDTQYF.

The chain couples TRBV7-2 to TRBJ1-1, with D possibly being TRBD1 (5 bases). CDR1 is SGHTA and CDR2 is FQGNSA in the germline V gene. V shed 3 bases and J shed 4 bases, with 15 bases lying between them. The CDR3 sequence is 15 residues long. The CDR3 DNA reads TGTGCCAGCAGCTTGACAGCGCCCTGGGGCACTGAAGCTTTCTTT. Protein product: CASSLTAPWGTEAFF.